This T cell receptor (beta chain) was observed in a study of response to subunit inactivated influenza vaccine. General study results and limits: Authors suggested few new T cells are recruited by each seasonal influenza vaccination.

There are 14 residues in the CDR3. Unmatched junction bases numbered 4, after V lost 8 bases and J lost 1 base. The germline CDR1 and CDR2 sequences are WSHSY and SAAADI. MiXCR, run by TCRdb on the RT-PCR reads, gives a single entry per CDR3 protein. This table holds roughly 760,000 distinct CDR3 sequences, approximately 21% found once. This clonotype was seen a few times. The antigen is undetermined. The gene calls are TRBV10-2 and TRBJ2-7, with 11 bases matching TRBD2. This clonotype was sampled from a man over 45 who received an inactivated influenza vaccine. The sample was PBMCs from blood, taken 4 to 6 days after vaccination. The CDR3 bases are TGCGCCAGCGTGGCTAGCGGGGGGTCCTACGAGCAGTACTTC. Its protein is CASVASGGSYEQYF.